This T cell receptor beta chain was identified in a study of shared clonotypes between healthy human individuals. Turning to this clone: Its antigen is unidentified.

Study-wide results and caveats: Collection of samples was limited to blood; tissue repertoires likely differ. The study found approximately 5% of naive CD4 clonotypes shared across a handful of donors.

Here immunoSEQ multiplex PCR was the method, and the copy in TCRdb shows in-frame clones only, minus some. The sample lists about 2.4 million clones, approximately 93% occurring once. The V gene lost 4 bases and the J gene lost 8 bases, with 19 bases spanning the gap. The V gene's germline CDR1 is SGHRS and CDR2 YFSETQ. This CDR3 contains 15 residues. Sequenced sample: naive CD4+ T cells from PBMCs. Specified subset: CD45RA+ positively selected. This chain connects TRBV5-1 to TRBJ2-4; D is unresolved. This receptor was taken from a man aged 18 to 30 in good health. Some clones in this sample may be carry-over from other donors' samples. In nucleotides, the CDR3 is TGCGCCAGCAGCCCCCCTCTAGAGTTGGCTGACATTCAGTACTTC. This translates into CASSPPLELADIQYF.